This T cell receptor beta chain originates from a study of blood T cell repertoires in COVID-19. Background on the study: PBMCs, B-cell-depleted T cells, or T cells were the source of the cDNA or gDNA that made up the material.

Generated by immunoSEQ multiplex PCR, the TCRdb table keeps only in-frame clones and is missing some. The sample shows about 74,000 clones, just over 85% of them seen only once. V gave up 1 base and J gave up 7 bases; unmatched junction bases: 12. Germline V lookup: CDR1 SGHRS, CDR2 YFSETQ. The CDR3 sequence is 18 residues long. The chain links TRBV5-1 to TRBJ2-1; 12 bases line up with TRBD2. The sample was peripheral blood. The clonotype was recovered from a woman over 75 with active or convalescent COVID-19. The CDR3 region is CASSLTRRGLAGRNEQFF. In nucleotides, the CDR3 is TGCGCCAGCAGCTTGACCCGTAGGGGACTAGCGGGCAGGAATGAGCAGTTCTTC.